The 22 T cell receptor beta chains below all came from one sample that was sequenced in a study of OX40 agonist ivuxolimab in advanced cancers. Clones were sequenced by immunoSEQ multiplex PCR, and TCRdb holds only the in-frame ones, with some missing. The table shows tens of thousands of clones, with roughly 94% occurring only once. This material consisted of CD4+ or CD8+ T cells sorted from blood, taken in a trial of the OX40 agonist ivuxolimab. These receptors all come from an adult with an advanced solid tumor such as melanoma, head and neck, liver or kidney cancer.

The V call is TRBV28, the J call TRBJ1-2, with 12 bases aligning to TRBD1. V was pared by 2 bases and J by 3 bases, with 4 bases of the junction left unmatched. Germline V gives CDR1 MDHEN, CDR2 SYDVKM. The CDR3 covers 16 residues. CDR3 sequence reads: CASSLAGTGGYYGYTF. Written as DNA, the CDR3 is TGTGCCAGCAGTTTAGCCGGGACAGGGGGCTACTATGGCTACACCTTC.

This chain uses TRBV4-3 with TRBJ1-2, with D hard to call. The CDR3 is 14 residues long. V shed 1 base and J shed 1 base, with 7 bases lying between them. Per germline, CDR1 LGHNA and CDR2 YSLEER. In DNA form, the CDR3 reads TGCGCCAGCAGCCAAGGGCGGGTTAACTATGGCTACACCTTC. Protein: CASSQGRVNYGYTF.

The V call is TRBV27, the J call TRBJ2-5, with 7 bases lining up with TRBD2. CDR3 length equals 13 residues. CDR1 is MNHEY and CDR2 is SMNVEV in the germline V gene (reference sequence). V shed 3 bases and J 3 bases; nucleotides not matched to a gene: 1. The CDR3, as DNA: TGTGCCAGCAGTTTCCGGGGGGAAGAGACCCAGTACTTC. It encodes CASSFRGEETQYF.

The chain recombines TRBV5-4 with TRBJ2-3; TRBD1 agrees at 8 bases. CDR1 and CDR2 from the germline V gene are SGHNT and YYREEE (reference sequence). This CDR3 has 14 residues. V trimming: 3 bases; J trimming: 5 bases; junction bases outside the gene matches: 5. The CDR3 spells CASSSGQGEDTQYF. CDR3 DNA sequence: TGTGCCAGCAGCTCCGGACAGGGAGAAGATACGCAGTATTTT.

V is TRBV10-1 and J is TRBJ2-3; 10 nucleotides match TRBD2. The CDR3 runs 13 residues. The germline V gene has CDR1 WNHNN and CDR2 SYGVQD (reference sequence). J was trimmed by 7 bases and V by 4 bases; bases with no gene match: 2. The CDR3 DNA follows: TGCGCCAGCAGTGGTAGCGGGGGGCATACGCAGTATTTT. Translated, it gives CASSGSGGHTQYF.

The J gene is TRBJ2-2, the V gene TRBV5-4; 14 bases are shared with TRBD2. Germline lookup yields CDR1 SGHNT and CDR2 YYREEE (reference sequence). The CDR3 spans 17 residues. V was clipped by 4 bases and J by 1 base; unmatched bases: 3. The CDR3 DNA reads TGTGCCAGCAGCCAAGGACTAGCGGGAGGGAACACCGGGGAGCTGTTTTTT. It yields the protein CASSQGLAGGNTGELFF.

This chain uses TRBV5-6 with TRBJ2-3, with TRBD2 matching over 8 bases. The V gene's germline CDR1 is SGHDT and CDR2 YYEEEE. The CDR3 length is 19 residues. J was trimmed by 5 bases and V by 0 bases; bases with no gene match: 17. The CDR3 bases are TGTGCCAGCAGCTTGGCCTTCATTTCGGCGGGGGGAGCTGGAGATACGCAGTATTTT. The encoded protein is CASSLAFISAGGAGDTQYF.

The rearrangement uses TRBV14 and TRBJ2-2; TRBD2 matches 10 bases. Per germline, CDR1 SGHDN and CDR2 FVKESK. Unmatched junction bases numbered 4, after V lost 4 bases and J lost 2 bases. The CDR3 sequence is 16 residues long. The CDR3 coding sequence is TGTGCCAGCAGCCCCTTAGCGGGGGGCAACACCGGGGAGCTGTTTTTT. It specifies CASSPLAGGNTGELFF.

V is TRBV11-1 and J is TRBJ2-5; no definite D call. Germline-derived CDR1 and CDR2 are SGHAT and FQDESV (reference sequence). The V end was cut by 1 base, the J end by 1 base, with 13 bases between. This CDR3 contains 16 residues. The CDR3 here is CASSLGSGITQETQYF. The CDR3 DNA reads as TGTGCCAGCAGCTTAGGTTCAGGAATCACCCAAGAGACCCAGTACTTC.

This chain joins TRBV28 and TRBJ1-5; D is ambiguous. Per the germline V gene, CDR1 is MDHEN and CDR2 is SYDVKM. The CDR3 runs to 15 residues. V shed 3 bases and J shed 4 bases, with 13 bases lying between them. As DNA, the CDR3 is TGTGCCAGCAGTTTGAGATGGGATCCAAATCAGCCCCAGCATTTT. It codes for CASSLRWDPNQPQHF.

This clone was detected once. This sequence joins TRBV7-3 and TRBJ2-2; TRBD1 agrees at 11 bases. The CDR3 is 15 amino acids. CDR1 and CDR2 from the germline V gene are SGHTA and FQGTGA. J lost 7 bases, V lost 3 bases, and 4 bases had no gene match. The DNA of the CDR3 is TGTGCCAGCAGCTTGGACAGGGGGCTGGGCGGGGAGCTGTTTTTT. Its translation is CASSLDRGLGGELFF.

This clone was recorded only once. The genes are TRBV11-2 and TRBJ1-5; 7 positions match TRBD1. Germline loops: CDR1 SGHAT, CDR2 FQNNGV. The CDR3 runs to 15 residues. J gave up 2 bases and V 2 bases, and 3 bases lay outside the gene matches. Here the CDR3 reads CASSLYGQGNQPQHF. DNA of the CDR3: TGTGCCAGCAGCTTATATGGACAGGGCAATCAGCCCCAGCATTTT.

V is TRBV6-5 and J is TRBJ2-1, with TRBD1 matching 7 bases. This CDR3 region has 14 residues. V lost 4 bases and J lost 5; bases outside the gene matches: 5. Looked up from germline, CDR1 is MNHEY and CDR2 is SVGAGI. This CDR3 is CASSWGTDNNEQFF. The CDR3 nucleotides are TGTGCCAGCAGTTGGGGGACAGACAACAATGAGCAGTTCTTC.

This chain joins TRBV7-9 and TRBJ1-5; TRBD1 is a possible D gene (5 bases). The V and J ends lost 1 base and 2 bases respectively, with 12 bases between them. Germline V CDR1 and CDR2: SEHNR, FQNEAQ (reference sequence). There are 16 residues in the CDR3. The CDR3 bases are TGTGCCAGCAGCTTAGGCAGGGCTGGGCGCAATCAGCCCCAGCATTTT. It is translated as CASSLGRAGRNQPQHF.

The rearrangement uses TRBV6-6 and TRBJ2-1; TRBD1 is a possible D gene (5 bases). CDR3 length: 13 residues. V gave up 7 bases and J gave up 3 bases, with 10 bases separating them. In germline, CDR1 is MNHNY, CDR2 SVGAGI (reference sequence). The CDR3 protein is CASKDSFYNEQFF. CDR3 sequence (DNA): TGTGCCAGCAAAGACAGTTTCTACAATGAGCAGTTCTTC.

The chain links TRBV7-6 to TRBJ2-5; the D gene is possibly TRBD2 (6 bases). From germline, CDR1 is SGHVS and CDR2 FNYEAQ. The CDR3 sequence is 15 residues long. V shed 5 bases and J shed 2 bases, with 15 bases lying between them. This chain's CDR3 is CASSPRDSIQETQYF. The CDR3 bases are TGTGCCAGCAGCCCCCGGGACTCGATACAAGAGACCCAGTACTTC.

The chain has TRBV27 and TRBJ2-7, with D possibly called TRBD1 or TRBD2 (5 bases each). With 2 bases removed from V and 2 bases from J, the gap between germline ends came to 10 bases. Germline V gives CDR1 MNHEY, CDR2 SMNVEV (reference sequence). The CDR3 has 14 amino acids. The CDR3 nucleotides read TGTGCCAGCAGTTTACGAGGGACGGCCTACGAGCAGTACTTC. As protein: CASSLRGTAYEQYF.

The chain joins TRBV23-1 to TRBJ1-5, with D possibly being TRBD1 (6 bases). TRBV23-1 falls under the ORF class, with uncertain function. V was shortened by 0 bases and J by 4 bases, with 13 bases between the two germline ends. The CDR3 sequence is 16 residues long. Here the CDR3 DNA reads TGCGCCAGCAGTCAATCCCCGGACAGTTTTAATCAGCCCCAGCATTTT. This codes for CASSQSPDSFNQPQHF.

This sequence joins TRBV4-1 and TRBJ2-7; the D is unclear. In germline, CDR1 is MGHRA, CDR2 YSYEKL. Trimming took off 0 bases at V and 0 bases at J, with 9 bases between the two ends. CDR3 length equals 15 residues. The CDR3 coding sequence is TGCGCCAGCAGCCAAGAGACCTGGAGCTCCTACGAGCAGTACTTC. It encodes CASSQETWSSYEQYF.

The genes are TRBV19 and TRBJ2-7; D may be TRBD1 or TRBD2 (5 bases each). V was cut by 3 bases and J by 1 base, with 13 bases left in between. The germline gives CDR1 LNHDA, CDR2 SQIVND (reference sequence). The length of the CDR3 is 15 residues. CDR3 in amino acids: CASSIGDLYSYEQYF. In DNA, the CDR3 is TGTGCCAGTAGTATCGGGGACCTTTATTCCTACGAGCAGTACTTC.

The J gene is TRBJ2-7, the V gene TRBV5-6, with D possibly being TRBD1 or TRBD2 (5 bases each). V gave up 2 bases and J gave up 2 bases, with 20 bases separating them. The germline gives CDR1 SGHDT, CDR2 YYEEEE. The CDR3 is 17 amino acids. CDR3 region: CASSLGGPTGLPYEQYF. The CDR3 DNA reads as TGTGCCAGCAGCTTAGGTGGTCCAACGGGGCTTCCCTACGAGCAGTACTTC.

The rearrangement joins TRBV4-3 to TRBJ2-1; unclear D gene. Looked up from germline, CDR1 is LGHNA and CDR2 is YSLEER. V lost 0 bases to trimming and J lost 6 bases, with 9 bases between them. CDR3 length: 14 amino acids. The CDR3 here is CASSQDWLSNEQFF. The CDR3 bases are TGCGCCAGCAGCCAAGATTGGCTTTCCAATGAGCAGTTCTTC.